The 28 T cell receptor beta chains presented below share a single source sample, sequenced in a study of T-cell reconstitution after alpha-beta-depleted transplantation in children. The authors prepared the TCRbeta library with unique molecular identifiers. TCRdb passed the PCR reads through MiXCR, listing each CDR3 protein once. The table shows 490,000 or so distinct CDR3 sequences, with roughly a tenth occurring only once. The sample consisted of PBMCs, taken before TCRalphabeta/CD19-depleted stem cell transplant. These receptors all stem from a child younger than 10 with inherited bone marrow failure, due to receive a stem cell transplant.

In its sample, this clonotype was seen many times. The genes are TRBV7-6 and TRBJ2-1, with TRBD2 matching 12 bases. Germline V gene lookup returns CDR1 SGHVS and CDR2 FNYEAQ. J was trimmed by 8 bases and V by 5 bases; bases with no gene match: 7. The CDR3 is 15 amino acids. The CDR3 is CASSILAGGRDEQFF. DNA of the CDR3: TGTGCCAGCAGCATTCTAGCGGGAGGGCGGGATGAGCAGTTCTTC. Full variable domain (missing parts from reference TRBV7-6 and TRBJ2-1): GAGVSQSPRYKVTKRGQDVALRCDPISGHVSLYWYRQALGQGPEFLTYFNYEAQQDKSGLPNDRFSAERPEGSISTLTIQRTEQRDSAMYRCASSILAGGRDEQFFGPGTRLTVL.

This clonotype was seen repeatedly, ten times or more. The genes are TRBV4-3 and TRBJ2-3, with TRBD2 matching over 9 bases. J gave up 4 bases and V 0 bases, and 8 bases lay outside the gene matches. Germline CDR1 LGHNA, CDR2 YSLEER. This CDR3 has 17 residues. CDR3 in DNA: TGCGCCAGCAGCCAAGAGAGGAGGGGCGGGAGGGCAGATACGCAGTATTTT. Translation gives CASSQERRGGRADTQYF.

The chain recombines TRBV11-1 with TRBJ2-4; 15 positions agree with TRBD2. The CDR3 totals 18 residues. The junction had 6 bases not matched to a gene; V was cut back by 0 bases and J by 6 bases. CDR1 and CDR2 (germline): SGHAT, FQDESV (reference sequence). The CDR3 DNA is TGTGCCAGCAGCTTAGCCCGGACTAGCGGGAGGGAGGGAAACATTCAGTACTTC. Translated, it gives CASSLARTSGREGNIQYF.

The sample holds a few counts of this clonotype. CDR3 sequence: CASSPIPGRTQETQYF. The CDR3 DNA sequence: TGTGCCAGCTCACCGATCCCGGGACGGACACAAGAGACCCAGTACTTC. V gene TRBV18 combines with J gene TRBJ2-5; D is possibly TRBD1 or TRBD2 (5 bases each). CDR1 KGHSH and CDR2 LQKENI come from the germline V gene. V shed 3 bases and J shed 2 bases, with 16 bases lying between them. CDR3 length: 16 amino acids. The variable domain in full, completed from reference TRBV18 and TRBJ2-5, reads NAGVMQNPRHLVRRRGQEARLRCSPMKGHSHVYWYRQLPEEGLKFMVYLQKENIIDESGMPKERFSAEFPKEGPSILRIQQVVRGDSAAYFCASSPIPGRTQETQYFGPGTRLLVL.

The table lists this clonotype with many counts. The rearrangement joins TRBV19 to TRBJ2-1; D is ambiguous. The V and J ends lost 5 bases and 3 bases respectively, with 20 bases between them. From germline, CDR1 is LNHDA and CDR2 SQIVND (reference sequence). The CDR3 totals 17 residues. In DNA, the CDR3 is TGTGCCAGTAGTTCTTTAGAGGTCGGGCGTTACTACAATGAGCAGTTCTTC. Its protein product is CASSSLEVGRYYNEQFF.

Ten or more counts support this clonotype. V is TRBV4-3 and J is TRBJ2-2; 7 nucleotides agree with TRBD1. The CDR3 is 14 residues long. Germline V gene data show CDR1 as LGHNA and CDR2 as YSLEER. Germline trimming cut 3 bases from V and 6 bases from J; bases unmatched to any gene: 4. The CDR3 sequence is CASSHNRGAGELFF. CDR3 coding DNA: TGCGCCAGCAGCCACAACAGGGGAGCCGGGGAGCTGTTTTTT.

This clonotype has more than one count but fewer than ten. The chain is built from TRBV19 and TRBJ1-1; 10 nucleotides agree with TRBD1. The length of the CDR3 is 17 residues. The germline gives CDR1 LNHDA, CDR2 SQIVND (reference sequence). V lost 0 bases to trimming and J lost 5 bases; unmatched junction nucleotides: 9. The CDR3 nucleotides are TGTGCCAGTAGTATAGATTCCGGGACAGGGGTAGGTACTGAAGCTTTCTTT. Protein sequence: CASSIDSGTGVGTEAFF.

Ten or more counts support this clonotype. This rearrangement joins TRBV12-3 or TRBV12-4 to TRBJ1-5, with D possibly TRBD1 on 6 matching bases. This CDR3 has 13 amino acids. The germline V and J ends were trimmed by 1 base and 10 bases, with 11 bases remaining between them. CDR3 region: CASSLVGQRPQHF. CDR3 sequence (DNA): TGTGCCAGCAGTTTAGTGGGACAAAGACCCCAGCATTTT.

In this sample, this clonotype turned up once. A read error is possible here, since a much larger clone lies one base away. The chain combines TRBV20-1 with TRBJ1-4; no firm D call. Trimming cost V 3 bases and J 6 bases, with 17 bases left between them. Germline V gene data show CDR1 as DFQATT and CDR2 as SNEGSKA (reference sequence). This CDR3 comprises 15 residues. CDR3 coding DNA: TGCAGTGCTAGCCCTCGGACTGAGCCTGATGAAAAACTGTTTTTT. Amino acids: CSASPRTEPDEKLFF.

The table lists this clonotype with many counts. The V and J genes are TRBV12-3 or TRBV12-4 and TRBJ2-7; D may be TRBD1 (5 bases). V shed 6 bases and J shed 4 bases, with 16 bases lying between them. The CDR3 runs to 14 residues. The CDR3 protein is CASSNARVTYEQYF. Written as DNA, the CDR3 is TGTGCCAGCAGCAACGCCAGGGTTACTTACGAGCAGTACTTC.

This clonotype was seen ten or more times. V and J are TRBV20-1 and TRBJ2-7; no definite D call. Germline lookup yields CDR1 DFQATT and CDR2 SNEGSKA (reference sequence). V dropped 2 bases and J dropped 2 bases, with 7 bases sitting between them. CDR3 length: 12 residues. CDR3 in amino acids: CSARTIAYEQYF. CDR3 bases: TGCAGTGCTAGAACTATTGCCTACGAGCAGTACTTC.

This clonotype has at least ten counts. The chain uses TRBV20-1 and TRBJ1-4; maybe TRBD1 (6 bases). Deletions cut 1 base from V and 4 bases from J, with 19 bases between. The CDR3 spans 17 residues. CDR1 and CDR2 from the germline V gene are DFQATT and SNEGSKA (reference sequence). Written as DNA, the CDR3 is TGCAGTGCTAGAGCTATCGGGGGCCAAGGGTATAATGAAAAACTGTTTTTT. Residues: CSARAIGGQGYNEKLFF.

This clonotype was recorded at least ten times. The CDR3 reads CASSRQRLAGGPDTQYF. The CDR3 nucleotides read TGCGCCAGCAGCCGGCAGCGACTAGCGGGAGGCCCAGATACGCAGTATTTT. The V and J genes are TRBV4-3 and TRBJ2-3; 13 nucleotides agree with TRBD2. From germline, CDR1 is LGHNA and CDR2 YSLEER. This CDR3 has 17 amino acids. V lost 4 bases, J lost 4 bases, and 8 bases stayed unmatched.

This clonotype was recorded at least ten times. The genes are TRBV29-1 and TRBJ2-7, with 10 nucleotides matching TRBD2. The CDR3 is made up of 18 amino acids. The germline CDR1 and CDR2 sequences are SQVTM and ANQGSEA. Germline trimming cut 3 bases from V and 0 bases from J; bases unmatched to any gene: 14. The CDR3 here is CSVDGFGAGGTNSYEQYF. DNA for the CDR3: TGCAGCGTTGATGGCTTTGGAGCGGGAGGGACGAACTCCTACGAGCAGTACTTC.

The sample holds many counts of this clonotype. The chain couples TRBV11-2 to TRBJ2-1; D is possibly TRBD1 (6 bases). Germline V gene data show CDR1 as SGHAT and CDR2 as FQNNGV. V lost 5 bases and J lost 4, with 6 bases in between. There are 12 residues in the CDR3. CDR3 DNA: TGTGCCAGCAGCGGACAGTACAATGAGCAGTTCTTC. It encodes CASSGQYNEQFF. The full variable domain, completed using reference TRBV11-2 and TRBJ2-1, is EAGVAQSPRYKIIEKRQSVAFWCNPISGHATLYWYQQILGQGPKLLIQFQNNGVVDDSQLPKDRFSAERLKGVDSTLKIQPAKLEDSAVYLCASSGQYNEQFFGPGTRLTVL.

The genes are TRBV6-1 and TRBJ2-5, with D perhaps matching TRBD1 (7 bases). Germline V gene sequence: CDR1 MNHNS, CDR2 SASEGT. V gave up 9 bases and J gave up 4 bases, with 18 bases separating them. The CDR3 consists of 14 residues. CDR3 coding DNA: TGTGCCAGTGGAGGGCAGGGGGACGTAGAGACCCAGTACTTC. It translates to CASGGQGDVETQYF.

This clonotype was seen many times. This chain uses TRBV7-9 with TRBJ2-5, with 10 bases that match TRBD1. Trimming at V came to 1 base and at J to 4 bases, leaving 3 bases not matched to a gene. The germline CDR1 and CDR2 sequences are SEHNR and FQNEAQ (reference sequence). The CDR3 sequence is 15 residues long. In DNA, the CDR3 is TGTGCCAGCAGCTTAGGAGACAGGGGGCTAGAGACCCAGTACTTC. Its translation is CASSLGDRGLETQYF.

This clonotype has ten or more counts. The V call is TRBV28, the J call TRBJ2-5, with D uncertain. This CDR3 is 15 amino acids long. V was clipped by 3 bases and J by 0 bases, with 11 bases between them. Germline V CDR1 and CDR2: MDHEN, SYDVKM. The CDR3 region has the DNA TGTGCCAGCAGTTTTTGGCAGGACCACCAAGAGACCCAGTACTTC. Residues: CASSFWQDHQETQYF.

This clonotype was detected ten times or more. V is TRBV4-1 and J is TRBJ2-7, with 9 bases matching TRBD2. The trim removed 4 bases at V and 7 bases at J, leaving 5 bases unmatched. The CDR3 is 13 amino acids. Germline V gives CDR1 MGHRA, CDR2 YSYEKL. Here the CDR3 DNA reads TGCGCCAGCAGCCTCCCCCTAGCGGGGGAGCAGTACTTC. Translation: CASSLPLAGEQYF.

This clonotype was found many times. This sequence joins TRBV5-6 and TRBJ1-1, with D uncertain. V gave up 1 base and J gave up 4 bases, with 5 bases separating them. Germline lookup yields CDR1 SGHDT and CDR2 YYEEEE. This CDR3 spans 12 amino acids. The CDR3 reads CASSLTLTEAFF. The CDR3 bases are TGTGCCAGCAGCTTGACCCTCACTGAAGCTTTCTTT.

The V gene is TRBV7-9, the J gene TRBJ2-2; 8 bases match TRBD1. The junction had 8 bases not matched to a gene; V was cut back by 2 bases and J by 6 bases. Germline-derived CDR1 and CDR2 are SEHNR and FQNEAQ (reference sequence). The CDR3 runs 16 residues. The CDR3 nucleotides are TGTGCCAGCAGCTTACTGCAGGGGGCGTGGGCCGGGGAGCTGTTTTTT. This gives the protein CASSLLQGAWAGELFF.

This chain connects TRBV4-3 to TRBJ2-1, with 9 bases aligning to TRBD2. CDR3 size: 19 residues. CDR1 and CDR2 (germline): LGHNA, YSLEER. The junction had 14 bases not matched to a gene; V was cut back by 4 bases and J by 1 base. The CDR3 nucleotides are TGCGCCAGCAGCCGCCTGGAAACCGGGACTAGCAAGTCCTACAATGAGCAGTTCTTC. Protein product: CASSRLETGTSKSYNEQFF.

The table lists this clonotype with many counts. This sequence joins TRBV9 and TRBJ2-1; the D call may be TRBD1 or TRBD2 (5 bases each). This CDR3 comprises 14 residues. CDR1 SGDLS and CDR2 YYNGEE come from the germline V gene. V was pared by 0 bases and J by 5 bases, with 9 bases between. In DNA, the CDR3 is TGTGCCAGCAGCGTAGACGGGACCCACAATGAGCAGTTCTTC. It translates to CASSVDGTHNEQFF.

The chain carries TRBV20-1 and TRBJ2-7; TRBD2 matches at 8 bases. V lost 1 base and J lost 5; bases outside the gene matches: 10. The CDR3 extends over 15 amino acids. Per germline, CDR1 DFQATT and CDR2 SNEGSKA (reference sequence). The CDR3 DNA is TGCAGTGCTAGAGTCGTAGGACTAGCATTTCACGAGCAGTACTTC. Protein: CSARVVGLAFHEQYF.

This clonotype was detected many times. The CDR3 loop reads CASSQERSGRSSYNEQFF. The CDR3 DNA follows: TGTGCCAGCAGCCAAGAGAGAAGCGGGAGGAGCTCCTACAATGAGCAGTTCTTC. This chain uses TRBV4-2 with TRBJ2-1; 9 nucleotides line up with TRBD2. J gave up 0 bases and V 0 bases, and 6 bases lay outside the gene matches. CDR3 length: 18 amino acids. Germline V gives CDR1 LGHNA, CDR2 YNFKEQ.

This clonotype was seen many times. The chain uses TRBV12-3 or TRBV12-4 and TRBJ2-1; a weak D match, TRBD2 (6 bases). Trimming stripped 11 bases from V and 9 bases from J, with 20 bases between. The CDR3 loop spans 13 amino acids. As DNA, the CDR3 is TGTGCCGACACAGTATTGGGGACTGTTGAGCAGTTCTTC. This translates into CADTVLGTVEQFF.

This clonotype was detected a few times. The V call is TRBV12-3 or TRBV12-4, the J call TRBJ1-1, with TRBD1 matching over 8 bases. This CDR3 comprises 13 residues. V trimming: 8 bases; J trimming: 5 bases; junction bases outside the gene matches: 7. The CDR3 bases are TGTGCCAGCTGCGCGGACAGGGATACTGAAGCTTTCTTT. It is translated as CASCADRDTEAFF.

As to this clonotype: This may come from a read error, since a much larger clone is one base off. The V and J genes are TRBV12-3 or TRBV12-4 and TRBJ2-7; tentatively, D is TRBD2 (5 bases). The CDR3 is made up of 17 amino acids. In DNA form, the CDR3 reads TGTGCCAGCAGTTTTAGAGTAGGGCGGGCTCACTCCAACGAGCAGTACTTC. It codes for CASSFRVGRAHSNEQYF.